This T cell receptor (beta chain) emerged from a study of tumor-infiltrating lymphocytes in localized non-small cell lung cancer. Study background: From each patient, both tumor and uninvolved lung, non-adjacent to tumor, were sampled.

A few counts support this clone. What it binds is not known. The CDR3 consists of 14 residues. The germline CDR1 and CDR2 sequences are ENHRY and SYGVKD. Between the trimmed V and J ends, which lost 3 bases and 2 bases, there was a span of 7 bases. The repertoire was sequenced with immunoSEQ multiplex PCR; TCRdb's copy has only in-frame clones and lacks some. Here the sample spans thousands of clones, approximately 74% being singletons. Study results and caveats: Each assay used a separate piece of the same tissue.

This clonotype was sampled from a human donor with non-small cell lung cancer. Sequenced: uninvolved lung tissue not adjacent to the tumor. The rearrangement uses TRBV10-3 and TRBJ2-2; TRBD2 is a possible D gene (5 bases). Here the CDR3 reads CAISDGINTGELFF. CDR3 coding DNA: TGTGCCATCAGTGACGGGATCAACACCGGGGAGCTGTTTTTT.